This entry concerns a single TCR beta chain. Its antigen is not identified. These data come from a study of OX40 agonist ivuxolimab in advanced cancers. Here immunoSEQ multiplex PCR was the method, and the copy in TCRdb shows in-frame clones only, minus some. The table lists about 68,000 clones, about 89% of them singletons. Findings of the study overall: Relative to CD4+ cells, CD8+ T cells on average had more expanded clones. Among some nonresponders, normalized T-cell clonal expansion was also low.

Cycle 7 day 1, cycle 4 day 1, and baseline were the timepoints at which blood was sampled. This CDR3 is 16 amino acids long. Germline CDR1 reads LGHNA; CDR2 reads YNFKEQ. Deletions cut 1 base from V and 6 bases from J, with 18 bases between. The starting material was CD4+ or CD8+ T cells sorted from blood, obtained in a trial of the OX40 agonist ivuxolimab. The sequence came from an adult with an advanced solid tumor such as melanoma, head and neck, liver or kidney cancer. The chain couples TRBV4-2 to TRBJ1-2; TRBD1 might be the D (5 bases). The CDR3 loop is CASSQVGGGARDGYTF. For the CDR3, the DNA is TGTGCCAGCAGCCAAGTGGGGGGAGGGGCGCGAGATGGCTACACCTTC.